Listed below are T cell receptor beta chains from one sample, sequenced in a study of cytomegalovirus exposure and HLA in healthy donors. TCRdb keeps only in-frame clones here, not all; method: immunoSEQ multiplex PCR. The listing contains approximately 70,000 clones. The sample comprised PBMCs. The receptors originated from a female donor in good health and CMV-seropositive. The CDR3 runs from the conserved cysteine through the conserved F or W. The order of the fields is J gene, V gene, CDR3 protein.

>TRBJ2-2|TRBV28
CASSLLDRGPTGELFF
>TRBJ2-7|TRBV9
CASSGQGAYEQYF
>TRBJ2-7|TRBV6-6
CASSYATKSYEQYF
>TRBJ1-1|TRBV4-1
CASSHLTDTEAFF
>TRBJ2-3|TRBV19
CASSILGGKDTQYF
>TRBJ2-3|TRBV1
CTSSHHSGRDRGIVDTQYF
>TRBJ1-2|TRBV5-1
CASSLEGRGSGYTF
>TRBJ1-1|TRBV7-9
CASSAAVPEAFF
>TRBJ1-1|TRBV28
CASMDHRGLEAFF
>TRBJ2-7|TRBV7-2
CASSDSPGLIYEQYF
>TRBJ2-7|TRBV13
CASSLDQGMDEQYF
>TRBJ2-2|TRBV7-7
CASSPISSGTGELFF
>TRBJ2-5|TRBV5-1
CASSLGGAETQYF
>TRBJ2-7|TRBV4-3
CASSQEQPPYEQYF
>TRBJ2-7|TRBV28
CASSSPDNINEQYF
>TRBJ2-7|TRBV25-1
CASSSGTSVEQYF